This is a list of T cell receptor beta chains from one sample in a study of T cells in localized non-small cell lung cancer. Profiling relied on immunoSEQ multiplex PCR, and the TCRdb table lists in-frame clones only, not all of them. Altogether roughly 12,000 clones are present, over 70% being singletons, with the ten largest covering approximately 20%. The source material was peripheral blood, sampled before any cancer treatment. These receptors all come from a male donor aged 60 or over with stage I lung adenocarcinoma. CDR3s include the opening cysteine and the closing phenylalanine or tryptophan. The D gene is left open where the match is weak. Where a row states a size, it is once, few, many or the class of an expanded clone; other rows omit it.

j_call v_call clone_size d_call cdr3_aa cdr3_nt
TRBJ2-5 TRBV5-4 - - CASSLGLVGQETQYF TGTGCCAGCAGCTTGGGGCTAGTAGGCCAAGAGACCCAGTACTTC
TRBJ1-2 TRBV19 - - CASSIDLRQTNYGYTF TGTGCCAGTAGTATAGATCTTAGACAGACGAACTATGGCTACACCTTC
TRBJ2-7 TRBV11-2 - TRBD2 CASSSSVPGLAGTTYEQYF TGTGCCAGCAGCTCCTCCGTCCCGGGACTAGCGGGAACTACCTACGAGCAGTACTTC
TRBJ2-3 TRBV28 - TRBD2 CASSLSPGGLTQNTQYF TGTGCCAGCAGTTTATCCCCGGGGGGGTTGACACAAAATACGCAGTATTTT
TRBJ2-5 TRBV7-9 - - CASSLGPMETQYF TGTGCCAGCAGCTTAGGACCGATGGAGACCCAGTACTTC
TRBJ2-1 TRBV7-2 - TRBD1 CASSIGQGAFNEQFF TGTGCCAGCAGCATAGGACAGGGGGCATTCAATGAGCAGTTCTTC
TRBJ2-7 TRBV5-6 - - CASSRLGDEQYF TGTGCCAGCAGCCGCTTGGGAGACGAGCAGTACTTC
TRBJ2-6 TRBV18 - - CASSPSFEGRPSGANVLTF TGTGCCAGCTCACCCTCCTTTGAGGGACGGCCCTCTGGGGCCAACGTCCTGACTTTC
TRBJ2-7 TRBV5-1 - - CASSLGHRDIVAEQYF TGCGCCAGCAGCTTGGGTCACCGGGACATCGTCGCCGAGCAGTACTTC
TRBJ2-3 TRBV6-1 - TRBD1 CASSEDRQGLGDTQYF TGTGCCAGCAGTGAGGATCGACAGGGGTTGGGGGATACGCAGTATTTT
TRBJ2-7 TRBV6-6 - TRBD1 CASRDDRGLSYEQYF TGTGCCAGCAGGGATGACAGGGGGCTTTCCTACGAGCAGTACTTC
TRBJ2-5 TRBV7-2 - TRBD2 CASSLGETRGAQYF TGTGCCAGCAGCTTAGGAGAGACACGGGGGGCCCAGTACTTC
TRBJ2-4 TRBV5-4 - - CATQKGGRNIQYF TGTGCCACTCAAAAAGGGGGGCGAAACATTCAGTACTTC
TRBJ2-5 TRBV10-3 once - CAISITLAPPQETQYF TGTGCCATCAGTATTACACTAGCCCCTCCCCAAGAGACCCAGTACTTC
TRBJ1-4 TRBV7-6 - - CASSLAPNEKLFF TGTGCCAGCAGCTTAGCGCCTAATGAAAAACTGTTTTTT
TRBJ2-7 TRBV23-1 - TRBD1 CASSRTGSYEQYF TGCGCCAGCAGTCGGACAGGTAGCTACGAGCAGTACTTC
TRBJ2-7 TRBV7-2 - TRBD1 CASSSPHRGSYEQYF TGTGCCAGCAGCTCGCCGCACAGGGGCTCCTACGAGCAGTACTTC
TRBJ2-7 TRBV15 - - CATSRDVIGRSYEQYF TGTGCCACCAGCAGAGATGTGATTGGCCGATCCTACGAGCAGTACTTC
TRBJ1-1 TRBV5-1 - - CASRTTGGVTEAFF TGCGCCAGCAGGACCACGGGGGGAGTAACTGAAGCTTTCTTT
TRBJ2-7 TRBV6-6 - TRBD2 CASSYSASGPYEQYF TGTGCCAGCAGTTATTCCGCTAGCGGTCCCTACGAGCAGTACTTC
TRBJ1-6 TRBV27 - - CASAIPPGTANSPLHF TGTGCCAGCGCTATTCCTCCCGGGACGGCTAATTCACCCCTCCACTTT
TRBJ2-5 TRBV7-6 - - CASSKRGGDPQETQYF TGTGCCAGCAGCAAAAGGGGCGGTGACCCCCAAGAGACCCAGTACTTC
TRBJ1-1 TRBV11-2 - TRBD1 CASSSRSPQGVGKNTEAFF TGTGCCAGCAGCTCCCGGAGCCCACAGGGGGTGGGAAAGAACACTGAAGCTTTCTTT
TRBJ2-1 TRBV7-3 - TRBD2 CASSLTSGYYNEQFF TGTGCCAGCAGCTTAACTAGCGGGTATTACAATGAGCAGTTCTTC
TRBJ1-5 TRBV28 - - CASSSSPDLRQPQHF TGTGCCAGCAGTTCAAGTCCCGACTTGAGGCAGCCCCAGCATTTT
TRBJ2-1 TRBV9 - TRBD2 CASSARTSSYNEQFF TGTGCCAGCAGCGCCCGGACTAGCAGTTACAATGAGCAGTTCTTC
TRBJ2-7 TRBV5-1 - - CASSLGPQGSSYEQYF TGCGCCAGCAGCTTGGGTCCCCAGGGGAGCTCCTACGAGCAGTACTTC
TRBJ2-6 TRBV4-2 - - CASSSAPGLGANVLTF TGTGCCAGCAGCTCCGCCCCGGGCTTGGGGGCCAACGTCCTGACTTTC
TRBJ2-5 TRBV5-1 - - CASSSEGETQYF TGCGCCAGCAGCTCGGAGGGGGAGACCCAGTACTTC
TRBJ1-5 TRBV5-1 - - CASSPTGRNQPQHF TGCGCCAGCAGCCCCACGGGGCGTAATCAGCCCCAGCATTTT
TRBJ2-2 TRBV4-2 - TRBD2 CASSPSGRDTGELFF TGTGCCAGCAGCCCTAGCGGGAGGGACACCGGGGAGCTGTTTTTT
TRBJ1-6 TRBV27 - TRBD1 CASSFFRQGGLHF TGTGCCAGCAGTTTTTTTCGACAGGGCGGGCTCCACTTT
TRBJ1-1 TRBV2 - TRBD1 CASNDRGGNTEAFF TGTGCCAGCAACGACAGGGGCGGGAACACTGAAGCTTTCTTT
TRBJ2-2 TRBV11-3 - - CASSSLRNTGELFF TGTGCCAGCAGCTCCCTCCGTAACACCGGGGAGCTGTTTTTT
TRBJ2-3 TRBV4-3 - - CASSQDYADGSRTDTQYF TGCGCCAGCAGCCAAGATTATGCGGACGGGAGTCGCACAGATACGCAGTATTTT
TRBJ1-2 TRBV7-3 - - CASSGHGVDGYTF TGTGCCAGCAGCGGACACGGGGTCGATGGCTACACCTTC
TRBJ2-5 TRBV7-8 - TRBD2 CASSLDSPSGRETQYF TGTGCCAGCAGCTTAGACAGTCCTAGCGGGAGAGAGACCCAGTACTTC
TRBJ2-2 TRBV6-4 - - CASSRREGTGELFF TGTGCCAGCAGCCGAAGAGAGGGGACCGGGGAGCTGTTTTTT
TRBJ1-1 TRBV6-6 - - CASSSRGGPNTEAFF TGTGCCAGCAGTTCCCGTGGGGGACCGAACACTGAAGCTTTCTTT
TRBJ2-5 TRBV7-9 - - CASRRVGQETQYF TGTGCCAGCAGGAGGGTGGGTCAAGAGACCCAGTACTTC
TRBJ2-3 TRBV6-5 - - CASSDQGPDTQYF TGTGCCAGCAGTGATCAGGGCCCAGATACGCAGTATTTT
TRBJ1-2 TRBV11-2 - TRBD1 CASSSDRGGYTF TGTGCCAGCAGCTCAGACAGGGGAGGCTACACCTTC
TRBJ1-1 TRBV28 - TRBD1 CASSSLWTGGAFF TGTGCCAGCAGTTCCCTGTGGACAGGGGGAGCTTTCTTT
TRBJ1-6 TRBV6-5 - - CASRPQGAHSPLHF TGTGCCAGCAGACCACAGGGTGCTCATTCACCCCTCCACTTT
TRBJ1-2 TRBV28 - - CASSLLGVQSLLGYGYTF TGTGCCAGCAGTTTACTAGGTGTGCAGTCGCTATTGGGCTATGGCTACACCTTC
TRBJ1-1 TRBV5-8 - TRBD1 CASGYRGKTEAFF TGTGCCAGCGGCTACAGGGGAAAGACTGAAGCTTTCTTT
TRBJ2-7 TRBV6-6 - - CAIKQGASLYEQYF TGTGCCATCAAACAGGGTGCTAGCTTGTACGAGCAGTACTTC
TRBJ2-2 TRBV27 - - CASSFGETGELFF TGTGCCAGCAGTTTCGGGGAAACCGGGGAGCTGTTTTTT
TRBJ1-1 TRBV12-2 once - CASRLKVASTEAFF TGTGCAAGTCGCTTAAAGGTTGCTAGCACTGAAGCTTTCTTT
TRBJ2-5 TRBV6-6 - TRBD2 CASSYAAGGGETQYF TGTGCCAGCAGTTACGCGGCGGGAGGGGGAGAGACCCAGTACTTC
TRBJ1-3 TRBV28 - - CASTGGRGRSGNTIYF TGTGCCAGCACCGGAGGACGGGGGCGCTCGGGAAACACCATATATTTT